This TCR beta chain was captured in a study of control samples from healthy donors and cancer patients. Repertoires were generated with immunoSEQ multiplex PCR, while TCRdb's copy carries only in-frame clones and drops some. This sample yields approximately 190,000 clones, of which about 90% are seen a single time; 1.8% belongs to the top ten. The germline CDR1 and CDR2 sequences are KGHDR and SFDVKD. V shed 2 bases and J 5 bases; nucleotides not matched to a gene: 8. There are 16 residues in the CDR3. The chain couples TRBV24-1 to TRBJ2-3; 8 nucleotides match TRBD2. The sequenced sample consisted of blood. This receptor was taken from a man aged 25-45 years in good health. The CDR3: CATSDSQPGLVDTQYF. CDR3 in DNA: TGTGCCACCAGTGATTCGCAACCGGGACTAGTAGATACGCAGTATTTT.